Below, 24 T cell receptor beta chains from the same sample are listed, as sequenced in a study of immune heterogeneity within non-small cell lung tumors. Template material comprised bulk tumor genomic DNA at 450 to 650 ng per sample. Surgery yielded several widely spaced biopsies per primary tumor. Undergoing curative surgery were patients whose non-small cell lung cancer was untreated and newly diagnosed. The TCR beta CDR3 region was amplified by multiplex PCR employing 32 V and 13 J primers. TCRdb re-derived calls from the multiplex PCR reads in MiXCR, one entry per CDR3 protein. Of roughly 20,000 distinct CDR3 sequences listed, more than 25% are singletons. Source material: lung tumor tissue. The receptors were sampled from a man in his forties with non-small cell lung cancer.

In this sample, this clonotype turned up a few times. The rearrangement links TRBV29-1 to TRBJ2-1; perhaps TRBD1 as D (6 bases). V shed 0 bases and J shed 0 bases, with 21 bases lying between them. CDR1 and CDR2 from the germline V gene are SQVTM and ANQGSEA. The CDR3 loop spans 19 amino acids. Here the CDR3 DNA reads TGCAGCGTTGAAGATTTTGCCGTTACTTGGACAGACTCCTACAATGAGCAGTTCTTC. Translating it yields CSVEDFAVTWTDSYNEQFF.

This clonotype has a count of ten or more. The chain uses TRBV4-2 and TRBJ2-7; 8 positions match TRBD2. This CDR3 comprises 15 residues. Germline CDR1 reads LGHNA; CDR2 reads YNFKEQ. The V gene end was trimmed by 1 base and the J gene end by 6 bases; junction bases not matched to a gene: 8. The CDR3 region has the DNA TGTGCCAGCAGCCAAGTCGGGCTAGCGGGTTTCGAGCAGTACTTC. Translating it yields CASSQVGLAGFEQYF.

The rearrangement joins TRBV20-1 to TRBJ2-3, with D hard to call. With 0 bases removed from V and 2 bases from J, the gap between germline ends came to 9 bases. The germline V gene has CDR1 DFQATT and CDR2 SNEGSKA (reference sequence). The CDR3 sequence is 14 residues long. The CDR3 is CSARDASTTDTQYF. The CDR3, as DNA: TGCAGTGCTAGAGACGCCAGCACCACAGATACGCAGTATTTT.

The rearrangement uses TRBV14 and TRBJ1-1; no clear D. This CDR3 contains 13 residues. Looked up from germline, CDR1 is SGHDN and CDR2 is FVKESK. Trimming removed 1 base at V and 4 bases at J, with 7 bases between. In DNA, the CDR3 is TGTGCCAGCAGCCAAGGGGTGCCCACTGAAGCTTTCTTT. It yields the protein CASSQGVPTEAFF.

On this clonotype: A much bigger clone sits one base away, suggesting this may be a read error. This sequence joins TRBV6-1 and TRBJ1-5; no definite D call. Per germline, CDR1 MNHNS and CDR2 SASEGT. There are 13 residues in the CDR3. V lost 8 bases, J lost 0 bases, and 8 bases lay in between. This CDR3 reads CASLRNSNQPQHF. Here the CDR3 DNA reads TGTGCCAGCCTACGAAATAGCAATCAGCCCCAGCATTTT.

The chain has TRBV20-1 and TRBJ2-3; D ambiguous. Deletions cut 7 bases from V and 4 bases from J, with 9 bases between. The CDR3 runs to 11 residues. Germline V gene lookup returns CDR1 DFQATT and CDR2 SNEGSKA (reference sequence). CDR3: CSGVASDTQYF. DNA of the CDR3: TGCAGTGGAGTGGCCTCAGATACGCAGTATTTT.

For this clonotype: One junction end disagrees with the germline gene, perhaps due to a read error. CDR3: CSSSNSGTGESYEQYF. DNA for the CDR3: TGTTCCAGCAGTAATTCCGGGACAGGGGAATCCTACGAGCAGTACTTC. This chain links TRBV6-2 or TRBV6-3 with TRBJ2-7; 10 bases fit TRBD1. Germline values: CDR1 MNHEY, CDR2 SVGEGT. This CDR3 contains 16 residues.

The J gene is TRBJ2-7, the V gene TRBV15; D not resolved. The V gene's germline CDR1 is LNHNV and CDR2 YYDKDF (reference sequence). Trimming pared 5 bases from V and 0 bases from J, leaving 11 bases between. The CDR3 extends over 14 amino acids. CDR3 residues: CATSLDLPSYEQYF. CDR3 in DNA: TGTGCCACCAGCCTTGATTTACCCTCCTACGAGCAGTACTTC. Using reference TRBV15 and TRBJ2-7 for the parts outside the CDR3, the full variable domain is DAMVIQNPRYQVTQFGKPVTLSCSQTLNHNVMYWYQQKSSQAPKLLFHYYDKDFNNEADTPDNFQSRRPNTSFCFLDIRSPGLGDTAMYLCATSLDLPSYEQYFGPGTRLTVT.

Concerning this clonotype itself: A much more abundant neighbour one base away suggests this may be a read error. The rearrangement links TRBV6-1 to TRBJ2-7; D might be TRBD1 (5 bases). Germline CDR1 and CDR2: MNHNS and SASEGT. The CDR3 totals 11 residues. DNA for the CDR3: TGTGCCAGCGAAGGGGCGTACGAGCGGTACTTC. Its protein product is CASEGAYERYF.

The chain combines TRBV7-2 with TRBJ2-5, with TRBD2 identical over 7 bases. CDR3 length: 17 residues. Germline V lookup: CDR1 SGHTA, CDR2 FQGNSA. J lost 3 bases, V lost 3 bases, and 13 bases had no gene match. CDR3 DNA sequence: TGTGCCAGCAGCTTGTGGGGGGGAGGCCCTCGGGAAGAGACCCAGTACTTC. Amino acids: CASSLWGGGPREETQYF.

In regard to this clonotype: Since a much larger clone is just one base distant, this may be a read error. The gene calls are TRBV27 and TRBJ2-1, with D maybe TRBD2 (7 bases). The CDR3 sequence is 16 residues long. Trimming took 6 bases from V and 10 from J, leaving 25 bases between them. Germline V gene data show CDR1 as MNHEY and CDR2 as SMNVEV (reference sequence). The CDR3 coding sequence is TGTGCCAGCAGACGAATAAGGACTAGGGGGAGGGGGGAGCAGTTCTTC. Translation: CASRRIRTRGRGEQFF.

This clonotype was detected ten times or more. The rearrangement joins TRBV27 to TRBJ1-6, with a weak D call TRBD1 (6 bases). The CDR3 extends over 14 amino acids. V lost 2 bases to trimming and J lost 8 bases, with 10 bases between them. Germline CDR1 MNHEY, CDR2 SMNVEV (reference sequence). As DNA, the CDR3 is TGTGCCAGCAGTTTAAAGGGGGGTGATTCACCCCTCCACTTT. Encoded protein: CASSLKGGDSPLHF.

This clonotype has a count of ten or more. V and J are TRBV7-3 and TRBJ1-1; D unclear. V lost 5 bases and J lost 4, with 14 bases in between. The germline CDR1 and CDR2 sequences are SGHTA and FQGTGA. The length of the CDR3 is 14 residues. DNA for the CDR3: TGTGCCAGCAGCCCGTTCTCGACGGTCACTGAAGCTTTCTTT. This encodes CASSPFSTVTEAFF.

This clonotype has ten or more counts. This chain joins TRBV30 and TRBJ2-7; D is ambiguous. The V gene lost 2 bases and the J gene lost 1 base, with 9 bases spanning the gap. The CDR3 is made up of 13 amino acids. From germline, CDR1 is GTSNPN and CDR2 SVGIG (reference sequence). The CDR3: CAWSLAASYEQYF. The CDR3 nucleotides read TGTGCCTGGAGTCTGGCAGCTTCCTACGAGCAGTACTTC. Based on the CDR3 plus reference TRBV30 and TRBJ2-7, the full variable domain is SQTIHQWPATLVQPVGSPLSLECTVEGTSNPNLYWYRQAAGRGLQLLFYSVGIGQISSEVPQNLSASRPQDRQFILSSKKLLLSDSGFYLCAWSLAASYEQYFGPGTRLTVT.

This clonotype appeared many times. In DNA, the CDR3 is TGTGCCAGCAGTGAATTCCTCATGGCCAATCAGCCCCAGCATTTT. Its protein product is CASSEFLMANQPQHF. The gene calls are TRBV2 and TRBJ1-5; D unresolved. V was trimmed by 2 bases and J by 3 bases, leaving 11 bases between them. Germline V gene lookup returns CDR1 SNHLY and CDR2 FYNNEI. The CDR3 runs 15 residues.

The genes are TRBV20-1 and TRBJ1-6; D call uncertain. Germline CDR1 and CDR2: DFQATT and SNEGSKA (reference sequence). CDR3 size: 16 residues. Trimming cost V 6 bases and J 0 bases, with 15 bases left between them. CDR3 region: CSAKTSASSYNSPLHF. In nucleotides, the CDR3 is TGCAGTGCGAAGACCTCCGCGAGCTCCTATAATTCACCCCTCCACTTT.

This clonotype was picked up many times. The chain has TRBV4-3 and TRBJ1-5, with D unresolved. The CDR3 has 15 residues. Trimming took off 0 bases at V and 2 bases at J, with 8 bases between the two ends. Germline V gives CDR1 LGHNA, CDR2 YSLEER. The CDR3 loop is CASSQDHGGNQPQHF. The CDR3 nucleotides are TGCGCCAGCAGCCAAGACCATGGGGGCAATCAGCCCCAGCATTTT.

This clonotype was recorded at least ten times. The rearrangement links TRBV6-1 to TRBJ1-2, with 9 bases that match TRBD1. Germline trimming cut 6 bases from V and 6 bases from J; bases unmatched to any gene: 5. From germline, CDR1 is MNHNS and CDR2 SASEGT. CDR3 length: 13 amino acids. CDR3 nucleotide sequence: TGTGCCAGCAGGGGACAGGGCGGGGATGGCTACACCTTC. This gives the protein CASRGQGGDGYTF.

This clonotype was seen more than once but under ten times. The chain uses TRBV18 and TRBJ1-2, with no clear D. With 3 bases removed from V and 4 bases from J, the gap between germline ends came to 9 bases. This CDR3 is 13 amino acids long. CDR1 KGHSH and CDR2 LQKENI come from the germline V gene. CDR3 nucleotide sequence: TGTGCCAGCTCACCTGAGGCCGCCTATGGCTACACCTTC. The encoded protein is CASSPEAAYGYTF. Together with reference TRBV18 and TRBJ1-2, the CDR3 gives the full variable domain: NAGVMQNPRHLVRRRGQEARLRCSPMKGHSHVYWYRQLPEEGLKFMVYLQKENIIDESGMPKERFSAEFPKEGPSILRIQQVVRGDSAAYFCASSPEAAYGYTFGSGTRLTVV.

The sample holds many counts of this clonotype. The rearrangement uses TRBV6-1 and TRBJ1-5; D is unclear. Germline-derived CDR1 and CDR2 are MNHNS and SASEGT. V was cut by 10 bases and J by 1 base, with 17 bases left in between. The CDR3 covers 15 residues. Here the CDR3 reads CATSSSGESNQPQHF. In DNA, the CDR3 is TGTGCCACCTCTTCGAGCGGGGAGAGCAATCAGCCCCAGCATTTT.

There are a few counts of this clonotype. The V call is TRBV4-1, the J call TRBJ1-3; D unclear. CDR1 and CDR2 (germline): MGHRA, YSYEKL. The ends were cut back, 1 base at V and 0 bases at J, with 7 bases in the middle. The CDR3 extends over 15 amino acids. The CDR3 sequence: CASSQALSSGNTIYF. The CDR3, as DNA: TGCGCCAGCAGCCAAGCCCTCAGCTCTGGAAACACCATATATTTT.

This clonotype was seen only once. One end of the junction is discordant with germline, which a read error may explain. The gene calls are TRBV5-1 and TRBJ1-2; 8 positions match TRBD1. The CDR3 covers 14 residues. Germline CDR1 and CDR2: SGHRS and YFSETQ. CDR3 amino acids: CARSLDRENYGYTF. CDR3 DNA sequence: TGCGCCAGAAGCTTGGACAGGGAAAACTATGGCTACACCTTC.

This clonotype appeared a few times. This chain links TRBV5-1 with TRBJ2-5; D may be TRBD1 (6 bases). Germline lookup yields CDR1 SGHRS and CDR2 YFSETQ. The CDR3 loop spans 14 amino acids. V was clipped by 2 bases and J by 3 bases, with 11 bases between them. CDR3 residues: CASSLQWTEETQYF. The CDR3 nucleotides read TGCGCCAGCAGCTTACAATGGACAGAAGAGACCCAGTACTTC.

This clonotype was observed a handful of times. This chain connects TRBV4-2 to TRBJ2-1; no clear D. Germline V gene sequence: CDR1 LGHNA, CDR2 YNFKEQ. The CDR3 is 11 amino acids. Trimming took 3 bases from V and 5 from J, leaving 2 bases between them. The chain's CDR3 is CASSHDNEQFF. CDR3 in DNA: TGTGCCAGCAGCCACGACAATGAGCAGTTCTTC.